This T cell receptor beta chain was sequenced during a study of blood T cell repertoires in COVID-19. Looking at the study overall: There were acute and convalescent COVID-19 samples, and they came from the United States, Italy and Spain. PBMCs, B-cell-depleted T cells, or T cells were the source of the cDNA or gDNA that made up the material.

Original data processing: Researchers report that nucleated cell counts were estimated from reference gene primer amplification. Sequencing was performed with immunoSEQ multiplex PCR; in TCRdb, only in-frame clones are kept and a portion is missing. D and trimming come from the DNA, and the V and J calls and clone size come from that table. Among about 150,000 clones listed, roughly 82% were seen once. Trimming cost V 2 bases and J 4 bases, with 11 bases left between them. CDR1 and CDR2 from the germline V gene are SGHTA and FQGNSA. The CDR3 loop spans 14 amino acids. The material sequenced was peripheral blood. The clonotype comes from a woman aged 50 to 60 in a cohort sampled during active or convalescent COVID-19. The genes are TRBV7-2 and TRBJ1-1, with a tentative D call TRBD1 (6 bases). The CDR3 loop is CASSLNRVSTEAFF. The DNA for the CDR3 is TGTGCCAGCAGCTTAAACAGGGTAAGCACTGAAGCTTTCTTT.